The 21 T cell receptor beta chains below all came from one sample that was sequenced in a study of T cell responses to AZD1222 COVID-19 vaccine. Sequenced by immunoSEQ multiplex PCR; TCRdb stores in-frame clones only, minus some. The table has about 83,000 clones, approximately 92% seen once. The material sequenced was peripheral blood, taken on day 0 of AZD1222 vaccination. All receptors come from an adult in good health.

The chain is built from TRBV5-1 and TRBJ2-1; D call uncertain. CDR3 length equals 14 residues. Per germline, CDR1 SGHRS and CDR2 YFSETQ. Between the trimmed V and J ends, which lost 4 bases and 2 bases, there was a span of 10 bases. CDR3 sequence reads: CASSPQPTYNEQFF. CDR3 coding DNA: TGCGCCAGCAGCCCCCAGCCGACCTACAATGAGCAGTTCTTC.

J is TRBJ2-5 and V is TRBV5-6; 10 nucleotides agree with TRBD1. Germline CDR1 SGHDT, CDR2 YYEEEE. This CDR3 spans 15 amino acids. V trimming: 0 bases; J trimming: 3 bases; junction bases outside the gene matches: 2. This chain's CDR3 is CASSLVGTGEETQYF. The CDR3 DNA reads TGTGCCAGCAGCTTGGTAGGGACAGGGGAAGAGACCCAGTACTTC.

V is TRBV5-5 and J is TRBJ2-7; D is ambiguous. Deletions cut 1 base from V and 5 bases from J, with 10 bases between. The CDR3 consists of 13 residues. Germline lookup yields CDR1 SGHKS and CDR2 YYEKEE (reference sequence). This CDR3 is CASSLILVNEQYF. The CDR3 coding sequence is TGTGCCAGCAGCTTGATCCTAGTTAACGAGCAGTACTTC. The whole variable domain, filled in from reference TRBV5-5 and TRBJ2-7, reads DAGVTQSPTHLIKTRGQQVTLRCSPISGHKSVSWYQQVLGQGPQFIFQYYEKEERGRGNFPDRFSARQFPNYSSELNVNALLLGDSALYLCASSLILVNEQYFGPGTRLTVT.

The gene calls are TRBV9 and TRBJ1-5, with D hard to call. Germline CDR1 SGDLS, CDR2 YYNGEE. The V end lost 4 bases, the J end lost 8 bases, and 16 bases lay between the germline ends. The CDR3 runs 14 residues. The DNA for the CDR3 is TGTGCCAGCAGCCCCAGTGGAGCGAGGGAGCCCCAGCATTTT. Translating it yields CASSPSGAREPQHF.

J is TRBJ2-1 and V is TRBV5-5, with 7 positions matching TRBD2. The CDR3 is 14 residues long. V dropped 4 bases and J dropped 2; count of bases not matched to a gene: 3. Germline V gene sequence: CDR1 SGHKS, CDR2 YYEKEE (reference sequence). The CDR3 sequence is CASSRGRAYNEQFF. CDR3 nucleotides: TGTGCCAGCAGCCGAGGGAGGGCCTACAATGAGCAGTTCTTC.

The genes are TRBV19 and TRBJ1-2; D is perhaps TRBD1 (5 bases). V was pared by 7 bases and J by 4 bases, with 10 bases between. There are 12 residues in the CDR3. The germline V gene encodes CDR1 LNHDA and CDR2 SQIVND (reference sequence). The CDR3 nucleotides are TGTGCCAGTACCTCAGGGACCTATGGCTACACCTTC. Translating it yields CASTSGTYGYTF.

The chain carries TRBV9 and TRBJ2-1; 7 positions agree with TRBD1. V shed 0 bases and J 4 bases; nucleotides not matched to a gene: 7. CDR1 SGDLS and CDR2 YYNGEE come from the germline V gene. The CDR3 spans 16 residues. The CDR3 DNA is TGTGCCAGCAGCGTAGTGGGGACAGCCACTTACAATGAGCAGTTCTTC. This gives the protein CASSVVGTATYNEQFF.

This chain links TRBV15 with TRBJ2-1; D might be TRBD1 or TRBD2, each matching 5 bases. CDR3 length equals 15 residues. Germline CDR1 LNHNV, CDR2 YYDKDF (reference sequence). Trimming removed 5 bases at V and 1 base at J, with 12 bases between. This chain's CDR3 is CATSPGSWSYNEQFF. CDR3 nucleotides: TGTGCCACCAGCCCAGGGAGTTGGTCCTACAATGAGCAGTTCTTC. Drawing the rest from reference TRBV15 and TRBJ2-1, the complete variable domain is DAMVIQNPRYQVTQFGKPVTLSCSQTLNHNVMYWYQQKSSQAPKLLFHYYDKDFNNEADTPDNFQSRRPNTSFCFLDIRSPGLGDTAMYLCATSPGSWSYNEQFFGPGTRLTVL.

This sequence joins TRBV10-3 and TRBJ2-2; D gene uncertain. CDR1 and CDR2 from the germline V gene are ENHRY and SYGVKD. The CDR3 has 15 amino acids. Trimming cost V 3 bases and J 0 bases, with 8 bases left between them. The CDR3 sequence: CAISDLRSNTGELFF. CDR3 sequence (DNA): TGTGCCATCAGTGATTTGCGGTCGAACACCGGGGAGCTGTTTTTT.

This chain uses TRBV11-2 with TRBJ2-5, with TRBD2 identical over 8 bases. Trimming took 5 bases from V and 2 from J; bases not matched to a gene: 10. CDR1 is SGHAT, CDR2 FQNNGV, per germline. The CDR3 runs to 16 residues. Here the CDR3 DNA reads TGTGCCAGCAGCGCCGGAGCGGGAGAGTGGCAAGAGACCCAGTACTTC. It is translated as CASSAGAGEWQETQYF.

The chain recombines TRBV28 with TRBJ1-1; D unresolved. The V and J ends lost 10 bases and 7 bases respectively, with 10 bases between them. The germline V gene has CDR1 MDHEN and CDR2 SYDVKM. The CDR3 runs to 10 residues. The DNA for the CDR3 is TGTGCCACTCTTTCTGGTGAAGCTTTCTTT. This encodes CATLSGEAFF.

The rearrangement uses TRBV5-1 and TRBJ2-1; 11 bases align to TRBD1. J gave up 10 bases and V 4 bases, and 10 bases lay outside the gene matches. The germline CDR1 and CDR2 sequences are SGHRS and YFSETQ. This CDR3 is built from 15 residues. CDR3 in DNA: TGCGCCAGCAGCCCGGGACAGGGGGGTATCGGCGAGCAGTTCTTC. Its protein product is CASSPGQGGIGEQFF. Full variable domain (rest looked up from reference TRBV5-1 and TRBJ2-1): KAGVTQTPRYLIKTRGQQVTLSCSPISGHRSVSWYQQTPGQGLQFLFEYFSETQRNKGNFPGRFSGRQFSNSRSEMNVSTLELGDSALYLCASSPGQGGIGEQFFGPGTRLTVL.

The V call is TRBV24-1, the J call TRBJ1-5; 7 positions match TRBD1. CDR1 is KGHDR, CDR2 SFDVKD, per germline. The CDR3 runs 14 residues. The junction had 6 bases not matched to a gene; V was cut back by 4 bases and J by 7 bases. Here the CDR3 DNA reads TGTGCCACCAGTGAAAGACAGGGTGGACAGCCCCAGCATTTT. Its translation is CATSERQGGQPQHF.

This chain uses TRBV6-5 with TRBJ2-1, with TRBD1 matching 9 bases. V trimming: 5 bases; J trimming: 10 bases; junction bases outside the gene matches: 12. Germline V gene lookup returns CDR1 MNHEY and CDR2 SVGAGI. CDR3 length: 15 amino acids. For the CDR3, the DNA is TGTGCCAGCAGTCCACCGGGACAGGGTGTTTGGGAGCAGTTCTTC. This gives the protein CASSPPGQGVWEQFF.

This chain connects TRBV10-3 to TRBJ1-5; D not certain. Germline V lookup: CDR1 ENHRY, CDR2 SYGVKD. V lost 0 bases, J lost 4 bases, and 10 bases lay in between. CDR3 length: 15 residues. CDR3 DNA sequence: TGTGCCATCAGTGAGTCGGACGGTATAAATCAGCCCCAGCATTTT. It specifies CAISESDGINQPQHF.

The J gene is TRBJ1-1, the V gene TRBV28; D may be TRBD1 (5 bases). The ends were cut back, 4 bases at V and 8 bases at J, with 11 bases in the middle. Germline V lookup: CDR1 MDHEN, CDR2 SYDVKM. CDR3 length: 12 residues. The CDR3 here is CASSSWTPEAFF. The CDR3 DNA reads TGTGCCAGCAGTTCCTGGACACCAGAAGCTTTCTTT.

This rearrangement joins TRBV28 to TRBJ1-5; D is possibly TRBD1 (5 bases). The germline V and J ends were trimmed by 3 bases and 9 bases, with 15 bases remaining between them. The CDR3 totals 14 residues. CDR1 is MDHEN and CDR2 is SYDVKM in the germline V gene. The CDR3 here is CASSLGRVPGPQHF. CDR3 nucleotide sequence: TGTGCCAGCAGTTTGGGGCGTGTGCCGGGGCCCCAGCATTTT. Combining the CDR3 with reference TRBV28 and TRBJ1-5 gives the whole variable domain DVKVTQSSRYLVKRTGEKVFLECVQDMDHENMFWYRQDPGLGLRLIYFSYDVKMKEKGDIPEGYSVSREKKERFSLILESASTNQTSMYLCASSLGRVPGPQHFGDGTRLSIL.

The chain combines TRBV28 with TRBJ1-6, with unresolved D. V was shortened by 4 bases and J by 7 bases, with 17 bases between the two germline ends. Germline CDR1 and CDR2: MDHEN and SYDVKM. The CDR3 runs to 16 residues. DNA of the CDR3: TGTGCCAGCAGTTCCAATACGGGGAGGCGGAATTCACCCCTCCACTTT. This codes for CASSSNTGRRNSPLHF.

This rearrangement joins TRBV28 to TRBJ1-1; maybe TRBD1 (5 bases). Deletions cut 9 bases from V and 5 bases from J, with 13 bases between. CDR1 is MDHEN, CDR2 SYDVKM, per germline. The length of the CDR3 is 12 residues. CDR3 region: CASDSQGTEAFF. The CDR3 DNA is TGTGCCAGTGACAGCCAAGGAACTGAAGCTTTCTTT.

The V call is TRBV3-1 (or the pseudogene TRBV3-2), the J call TRBJ2-2; D is unclear. V was pared by 2 bases and J by 2 bases, with 3 bases between. CDR3 length: 13 amino acids. Germline lookup yields CDR1 LGHDT and CDR2 YNNKEL (reference sequence). CDR3 region: CASSQTNTGELFF. Here the CDR3 DNA reads TGTGCCAGCAGCCAAACTAACACCGGGGAGCTGTTTTTT.

This clone was detected once. The chain employs TRBV3-1 (or the pseudogene TRBV3-2) and TRBJ1-5; D not resolved. Germline CDR1 LGHDT, CDR2 YNNKEL (reference sequence). V was pared by 1 base and J by 1 base, with 8 bases between. This CDR3 is 15 amino acids long. CDR3 region: CASSQVLQSNQPQHF. DNA for the CDR3: TGTGCCAGCAGCCAAGTTTTACAGAGCAATCAGCCCCAGCATTTT.